This T cell receptor beta chain was recorded in a study of cytomegalovirus exposure and HLA in healthy donors. For the study at large: Membership in the Caucasian-associated ancestry cluster was found for around four fifths of 300 to 500 genotyped donors.

Use of 60 Vbeta and 13 Jbeta primers characterized the PCR. The method was immunoSEQ multiplex PCR; TCRdb's version includes in-frame clones alone and lacks a portion of them. The sample includes about 140,000 clones. Trimming left V 2 bases short and J 5 bases short, with 20 bases between. CDR1 and CDR2 from the germline V gene are SGHRS and YFSETQ. The CDR3 runs to 16 residues. Donors likely had unrecorded immune exposures despite being nominally healthy when sampled. The sequenced material came from PBMCs. This chain uses TRBV5-1 with TRBJ2-7; tentative D call: TRBD2 (7 bases). The source of this sequence is a man aged 35-49 years in good health and CMV-seronegative. The CDR3 region has the DNA TGCGCCAGCAGCTTATACGGGGGGCAGATTCTGAACGAGCAGTACTTC. This codes for CASSLYGGQILNEQYF.